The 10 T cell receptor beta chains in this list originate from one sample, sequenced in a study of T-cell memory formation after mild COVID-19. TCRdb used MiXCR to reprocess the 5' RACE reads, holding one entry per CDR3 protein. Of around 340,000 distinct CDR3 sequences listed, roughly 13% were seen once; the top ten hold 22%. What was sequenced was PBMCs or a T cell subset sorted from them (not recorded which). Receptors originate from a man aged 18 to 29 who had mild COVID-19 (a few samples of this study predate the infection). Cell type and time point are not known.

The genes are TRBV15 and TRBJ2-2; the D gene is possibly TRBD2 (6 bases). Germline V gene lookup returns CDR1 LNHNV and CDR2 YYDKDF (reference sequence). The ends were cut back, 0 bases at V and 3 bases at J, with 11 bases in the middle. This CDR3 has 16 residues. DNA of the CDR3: TGTGCCACCAGCAGAGAGGCGGGGCGCTACACCGGGGAGCTGTTTTTT. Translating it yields CATSREAGRYTGELFF.

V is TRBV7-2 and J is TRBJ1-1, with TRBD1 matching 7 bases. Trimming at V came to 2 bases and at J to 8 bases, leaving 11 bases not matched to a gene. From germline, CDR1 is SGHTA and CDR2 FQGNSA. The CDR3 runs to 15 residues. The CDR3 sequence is CASSLFAFGGGEAFF. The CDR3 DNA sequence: TGTGCCAGCAGCTTATTTGCGTTTGGAGGGGGCGAAGCTTTCTTT.

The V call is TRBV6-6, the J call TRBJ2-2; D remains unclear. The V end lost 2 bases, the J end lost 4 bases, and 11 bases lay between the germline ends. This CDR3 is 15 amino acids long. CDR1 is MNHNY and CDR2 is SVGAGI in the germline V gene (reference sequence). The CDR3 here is CASSYNSGPTGELFF. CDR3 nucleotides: TGTGCCAGCAGTTACAACTCCGGGCCCACCGGGGAGCTGTTTTTT.

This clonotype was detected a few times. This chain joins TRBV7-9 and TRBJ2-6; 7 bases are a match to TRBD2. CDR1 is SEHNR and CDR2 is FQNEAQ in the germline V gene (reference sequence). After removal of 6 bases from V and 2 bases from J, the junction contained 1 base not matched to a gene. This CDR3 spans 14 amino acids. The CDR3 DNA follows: TGTGCCAGCAGGGGGACTACTGGGGCCAACGTCCTGACTTTC. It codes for CASRGTTGANVLTF.

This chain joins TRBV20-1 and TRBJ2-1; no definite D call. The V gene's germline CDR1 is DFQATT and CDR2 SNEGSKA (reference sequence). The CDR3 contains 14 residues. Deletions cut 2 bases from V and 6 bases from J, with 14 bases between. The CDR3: CSARSFTNRNEQFF. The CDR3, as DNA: TGCAGTGCTAGATCCTTTACTAACCGCAATGAGCAGTTCTTC.

The CDR3 loop is CASSQVPDTEAFF. Here the CDR3 DNA reads TGTGCCAGCAGCCAAGTCCCAGACACTGAAGCTTTCTTT. V and J are TRBV3-1 and TRBJ1-1; no definite D call. Germline CDR1 is LGHDT and CDR2 is YNNKEL (reference sequence). This CDR3 is built from 13 residues. V was trimmed by 1 base and J by 3 bases, leaving 6 bases between them.

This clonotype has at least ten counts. In DNA, the CDR3 is TGTGCCAGCAGCTTCATCGACAGGATCTCCGCTGAGCAGTTCTTC. Protein product: CASSFIDRISAEQFF. The chain has TRBV5-6 and TRBJ2-1; a weak D match, TRBD1 (6 bases). The CDR3 consists of 15 residues. Germline-derived CDR1 and CDR2 are SGHDT and YYEEEE. The germline V and J ends were trimmed by 2 bases and 9 bases, with 18 bases remaining between them.

CDR3 sequence reads: CAITAKAGGLETQYF. The DNA for the CDR3 is TGTGCCATCACTGCGAAAGCGGGGGGTTTGGAGACCCAGTACTTC. The genes are TRBV10-3 and TRBJ2-5; TRBD2 aligns across 9 bases. The CDR3 runs to 15 residues. V lost 7 bases to trimming and J lost 5 bases; unmatched junction nucleotides: 11. Germline V lookup: CDR1 ENHRY, CDR2 SYGVKD.

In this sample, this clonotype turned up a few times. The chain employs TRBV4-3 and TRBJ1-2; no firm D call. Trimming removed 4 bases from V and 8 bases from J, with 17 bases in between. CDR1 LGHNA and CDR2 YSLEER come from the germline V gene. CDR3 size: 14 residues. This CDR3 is CASSPPGRIGGYTF. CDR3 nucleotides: TGCGCCAGCAGCCCCCCCGGCAGGATAGGCGGCTACACCTTC.

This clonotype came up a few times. CDR3: CASSQDGVLGNTIYF. The DNA for the CDR3 is TGCGCCAGCAGCCAAGATGGGGTATTAGGAAACACCATATATTTT. The chain is built from TRBV4-1 and TRBJ1-3; D ambiguous. V was pared by 0 bases and J by 4 bases, with 10 bases between. Looked up from germline, CDR1 is MGHRA and CDR2 is YSYEKL. The CDR3 is 15 residues long.